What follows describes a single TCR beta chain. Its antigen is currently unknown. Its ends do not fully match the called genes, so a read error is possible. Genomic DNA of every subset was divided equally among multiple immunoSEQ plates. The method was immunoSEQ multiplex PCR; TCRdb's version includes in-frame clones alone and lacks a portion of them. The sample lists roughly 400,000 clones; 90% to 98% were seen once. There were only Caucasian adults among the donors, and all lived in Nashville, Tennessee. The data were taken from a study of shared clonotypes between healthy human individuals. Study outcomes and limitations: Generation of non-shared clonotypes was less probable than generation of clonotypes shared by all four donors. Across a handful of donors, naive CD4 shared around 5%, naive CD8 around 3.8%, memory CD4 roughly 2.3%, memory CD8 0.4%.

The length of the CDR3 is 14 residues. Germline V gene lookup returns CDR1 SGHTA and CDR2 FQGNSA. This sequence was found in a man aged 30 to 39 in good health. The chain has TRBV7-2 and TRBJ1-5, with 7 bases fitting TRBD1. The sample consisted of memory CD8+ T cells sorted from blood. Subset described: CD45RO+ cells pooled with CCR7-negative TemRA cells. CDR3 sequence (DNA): TGTGCCAGCAGCTTAGCAGGGGGCAATAAGCCCCAGCATTTT. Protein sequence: CASSLAGGNKPQHF.